A single sample is the source of the 18 T cell receptor beta chains below, sequenced in a study of cytomegalovirus exposure and HLA in healthy donors. It was with 60 Vbeta and 13 Jbeta primers that the PCR ran. Using immunoSEQ multiplex PCR, the repertoire was profiled, and TCRdb retains in-frame clones only, with some absent. The sample holds some 72,000 clones. Sequenced: PBMCs. The receptors originated from a man under 40 in good health and CMV-seronegative.

The chain is built from TRBV5-4 and TRBJ1-4, with D possibly matching TRBD1 (6 bases). Deletions cut 0 bases from V and 2 bases from J, with 8 bases between. Germline V gene lookup returns CDR1 SGHNT and CDR2 YYREEE (reference sequence). This CDR3 has 15 residues. CDR3 sequence reads: CASSLEGGTNEKLFF. The CDR3 DNA sequence: TGTGCCAGCAGCTTGGAGGGGGGGACTAATGAAAAACTGTTTTTT.

The rearrangement links TRBV5-4 to TRBJ2-5; a possible D gene is TRBD2 (5 bases). The CDR3 covers 12 residues. Germline CDR1 SGHNT, CDR2 YYREEE (reference sequence). The V and J ends lost 5 bases and 4 bases respectively, with 9 bases between them. CDR3 nucleotides: TGTGCCAGCAGACGGGCGGGAGAGACCCAGTACTTC. It codes for CASRRAGETQYF.

V and J are TRBV2 and TRBJ2-3; TRBD2 agrees at 12 bases. CDR1 SNHLY and CDR2 FYNNEI come from the germline V gene. The CDR3 runs 16 residues. The V gene end was trimmed by 2 bases and the J gene end by 8 bases; junction bases not matched to a gene: 8. In DNA form, the CDR3 reads TGTGCCAGCAGTGAAACCCTAGCGGGGGGGCTGGGTACGCAGTATTTT. Its protein product is CASSETLAGGLGTQYF.

The V gene is TRBV30, the J gene TRBJ1-1, with D possibly being TRBD1 (6 bases). CDR3 length: 13 residues. V gave up 0 bases and J gave up 6 bases, with 11 bases separating them. The V gene's germline CDR1 is GTSNPN and CDR2 SVGIG (reference sequence). The CDR3 sequence: CAWSVLKGAEAFF. CDR3 nucleotide sequence: TGTGCCTGGAGTGTCCTTAAGGGGGCTGAAGCTTTCTTT.

The gene calls are TRBV18 and TRBJ2-7; possibly TRBD1 for D (5 bases). The germline V gene encodes CDR1 KGHSH and CDR2 LQKENI. The V end was cut by 3 bases, the J end by 0 bases, with 15 bases between. This CDR3 comprises 16 residues. CDR3 sequence: CASSPTANRLSYEQYF. CDR3 nucleotide sequence: TGTGCCAGCTCACCCACCGCGAACAGGCTCTCCTACGAGCAGTACTTC.

J is TRBJ1-2 and V is TRBV7-9; D is uncertain. The CDR3 has 12 residues. Trimming pared 1 base from V and 13 bases from J, leaving 13 bases between. From germline, CDR1 is SEHNR and CDR2 FQNEAQ (reference sequence). CDR3 in amino acids: CASSLGTSGGTF. Written as DNA, the CDR3 is TGTGCCAGCAGCTTAGGGACTTCGGGCGGCACCTTC.

The chain couples TRBV19 to TRBJ1-2; D is unclear. Between the trimmed V and J ends, which lost 1 base and 4 bases, there was a span of 10 bases. From germline, CDR1 is LNHDA and CDR2 SQIVND (reference sequence). The CDR3 extends over 14 amino acids. The chain's CDR3 is CASSIVGDVYGYTF. The CDR3 DNA sequence: TGTGCCAGTAGTATAGTCGGAGACGTCTATGGCTACACCTTC. Drawing the rest from reference TRBV19 and TRBJ1-2, the complete variable domain is DGGITQSPKYLFRKEGQNVTLSCEQNLNHDAMYWYRQDPGQGLRLIYYSQIVNDFQKGDIAEGYSVSREKKESFPLTVTSAQKNPTAFYLCASSIVGDVYGYTFGSGTRLTVV.

The genes are TRBV6-4 and TRBJ1-1, with TRBD1 matching over 7 bases. CDR3 length: 13 amino acids. The trim removed 8 bases at V and 0 bases at J, leaving 3 bases unmatched. The germline V gene has CDR1 MRHNA and CDR2 SNTAGT. DNA of the CDR3: TGTGCCAGCTGGGGACAGTTGAACACTGAAGCTTTCTTT. It encodes CASWGQLNTEAFF.

V and J are TRBV5-1 and TRBJ2-1, with 8 bases that match TRBD2. The V segment lost 0 bases and the J segment 0 bases; nucleotides outside the gene matches: 2. The CDR3 is 16 residues long. CDR1 is SGHRS, CDR2 YFSETQ, per germline. The CDR3 DNA is TGCGCCAGCAGCTTGGCAGCGGGGGTCTCCTACAATGAGCAGTTCTTC. Translated: CASSLAAGVSYNEQFF.

This sequence joins TRBV7-2 and TRBJ1-5; tentatively, D is TRBD1 (5 bases). The V gene's germline CDR1 is SGHTA and CDR2 FQGNSA. This CDR3 is built from 15 residues. V lost 1 base, J lost 9 bases, and 16 bases lay in between. The DNA of the CDR3 is TGTGCCAGCAGCTTAGACCGGGGGTCGAAGTTGCCCCAGCATTTT. Amino acid sequence: CASSLDRGSKLPQHF.

The chain recombines TRBV18 with TRBJ2-7; 10 bases map to TRBD2. Germline loops: CDR1 KGHSH, CDR2 LQKENI. V lost 0 bases and J lost 5; bases outside the gene matches: 7. The CDR3 is made up of 16 amino acids. CDR3: CASSPPLVAGGHEQYF. The CDR3 DNA follows: TGTGCCAGCTCACCACCCTTGGTAGCGGGAGGCCACGAGCAGTACTTC.

This chain uses TRBV5-1 with TRBJ2-5; D unresolved. Germline V gives CDR1 SGHRS, CDR2 YFSETQ. V gave up 4 bases and J gave up 2 bases, with 12 bases separating them. This CDR3 is built from 14 residues. This chain's CDR3 is CASSPRINQETQYF. CDR3 nucleotide sequence: TGCGCCAGCAGCCCCAGGATCAATCAAGAGACCCAGTACTTC.

This sequence joins TRBV6-5 and TRBJ2-3; D unclear. Germline V gene sequence: CDR1 MNHEY, CDR2 SVGAGI. This CDR3 region has 15 residues. Trimming shortened V by 4 bases and J by 1 base, and 12 bases separated the two germline ends. This CDR3 reads CASSWRSLGTDTQYF. The CDR3 DNA reads as TGTGCCAGCAGTTGGCGTAGCTTGGGCACAGATACGCAGTATTTT.

The chain carries TRBV4-3 and TRBJ2-2; D is possibly TRBD1 (6 bases). The CDR3 consists of 16 residues. Germline-derived CDR1 and CDR2 are LGHNA and YSLEER. Trimming shortened V by 0 bases and J by 6 bases, and 14 bases separated the two germline ends. CDR3 loop: CASSQEPNRVAGELFF. DNA for the CDR3: TGCGCCAGCAGCCAAGAGCCAAACAGGGTCGCCGGGGAGCTGTTTTTT.

The chain carries TRBV5-1 and TRBJ2-2; tentative D call: TRBD2 (5 bases). CDR1 is SGHRS and CDR2 is YFSETQ in the germline V gene. Trimming removed 0 bases at V and 3 bases at J, with 6 bases between. The CDR3 has 14 residues. The DNA of the CDR3 is TGCGCCAGCAGCTTGGAGCGGTACACCGGGGAGCTGTTTTTT. It is translated as CASSLERYTGELFF.

This chain links TRBV7-8 with TRBJ2-2, with D possibly being TRBD2 (6 bases). Germline CDR1 is SGHVS and CDR2 is FQNEAQ. The CDR3 covers 15 residues. The ends were cut back, 0 bases at V and 8 bases at J, with 13 bases in the middle. The CDR3 nucleotides read TGTGCCAGCAGCTTAGCCGACGGGGGTGGGGGGGAGCTGTTTTTT. Translated: CASSLADGGGGELFF.

The V and J genes are TRBV18 and TRBJ1-5, with TRBD1 identical over 7 bases. In germline, CDR1 is KGHSH, CDR2 LQKENI. Trimming at V came to 3 bases and at J to 5 bases, leaving 7 bases not matched to a gene. The CDR3 runs to 15 residues. CDR3 in DNA: TGTGCCAGCTCACCGAAGCAGGGGGTTGATCAGCCCCAGCATTTT. Translated, it gives CASSPKQGVDQPQHF.

The CDR3 loop is CASSPKAGRARSEQYF. The CDR3 DNA follows: TGTGCCAGCAGCCCCAAGGCGGGGAGGGCCCGGTCCGAGCAGTACTTC. The chain is built from TRBV7-9 and TRBJ2-7; TRBD2 agrees at 7 bases. Germline loops: CDR1 SEHNR, CDR2 FQNEAQ (reference sequence). With 5 bases clipped from V and 6 bases from J, the junction kept 16 bases outside the gene matches. CDR3 length equals 16 residues.